A selection of T cell receptor beta chains follows, all from one sample in a study of early T cells in non-severe SARS-CoV-2 infection. TCRdb passed the 5' RACE reads through MiXCR, listing each CDR3 protein once. The sample comprises 25,000 to 35,000 distinct CDR3 sequences, 5.7% of which are singletons, and over 5% rests with the top ten. Sequencing was performed on whole blood. These receptors were taken from an adult who was a healthcare worker with PCR-confirmed SARS-CoV-2 infection or an uninfected control (not recorded which). Both conserved end residues are part of each CDR3. A D gene is named only where the DNA matches it firmly. Clone size is not always given. Where it is, it says once, few, many or a class for expanded clones.

D: .
size: .
J: TRBJ2-7
V: TRBV7-2
DNA: TGTGCCAGCAGCTTAGTAGCGGCCTCCTACGAGCAGTACTTC
CDR3: CASSLVAASYEQYF

D: .
size: many
J: TRBJ2-3
V: TRBV7-6
DNA: TGTGCCAGCAGCCACCCCTCTACTAGAAGCGATACGCAGTATTTT
CDR3: CASSHPSTRSDTQYF

D: .
size: many
J: TRBJ2-3
V: TRBV7-9
DNA: TGTGCCAGCAGCACCGCGGGCACAGATACGCAGTATTTT
CDR3: CASSTAGTDTQYF

D: .
size: many
J: TRBJ2-3
V: TRBV20-1
DNA: TGCAGTGCGGAGGGGGCATCGGCAGATACGCAGTATTTT
CDR3: CSAEGASADTQYF

D: .
size: .
J: TRBJ2-7
V: TRBV20-1
DNA: TGCAGTGCTAGAGATCGGGGGCGCTACGAGCAGTACTTC
CDR3: CSARDRGRYEQYF

D: TRBD1
size: few
J: TRBJ1-4
V: TRBV3-1
DNA: TGTGCCAGCAGCCCTGAATCCGGGACAGGGAGTGAAAAACTGTTTTTT
CDR3: CASSPESGTGSEKLFF

D: TRBD2
size: .
J: TRBJ2-3
V: TRBV11-2
DNA: TGTGCCAGCAGCCCGGGAGGAGATACGCAGTATTTT
CDR3: CASSPGGDTQYF

D: TRBD1
size: many
J: TRBJ1-1
V: TRBV6-5
DNA: TGTGCCAGCAGTCGGACAGGGGTAAGAACTGAAGCTTTCTTT
CDR3: CASSRTGVRTEAFF

D: .
size: many
J: TRBJ2-1
V: TRBV20-1
DNA: TGCAGTGCTAGAGGCCATGGAGCCAACAATGAGCAGTTCTTC
CDR3: CSARGHGANNEQFF

D: .
size: many
J: TRBJ2-1
V: TRBV20-1
DNA: TGCAGTGCTCGAGAACGGGAGAGCTCCTACAATGAGCAGTTCTTC
CDR3: CSARERESSYNEQFF

D: .
size: many
J: TRBJ2-7
V: TRBV20-1
DNA: TGCAGTGCTTGGAGGGGGTCCCCGGGGGAGCAGTACTTC
CDR3: CSAWRGSPGEQYF

D: .
size: .
J: TRBJ2-7
V: TRBV27
DNA: TGTGCCAGCAGTTTATCGGGACCACTCCCCTACGAGCAGTACTTC
CDR3: CASSLSGPLPYEQYF

D: .
size: medium-sized
J: TRBJ2-7
V: TRBV27
DNA: TGTGCCAGCGGTTTTGGGGGGAGACAGTACTTC
CDR3: CASGFGGRQYF

D: .
size: .
J: TRBJ1-5
V: TRBV19
DNA: TGTGCCAGTAGTATAGTTTGGACAGCGGATAATCAGCCCCAGCATTTT
CDR3: CASSIVWTADNQPQHF

D: TRBD2
size: many
J: TRBJ2-3
V: TRBV20-1
DNA: TGCAGTGCTAGTACTAGCGGGAGCACAGATACGCAGTATTTT
CDR3: CSASTSGSTDTQYF

D: TRBD1
size: many
J: TRBJ1-2
V: TRBV7-9
DNA: TGTGCCAGCAGCCCTGGAGGGGGCAACTATGGCTACACCTTC
CDR3: CASSPGGGNYGYTF

D: .
size: many
J: TRBJ2-5
V: TRBV12-5
DNA: TGTGCTAGTGGTTTGGGGCTCACAGTTAACCAAGAGACCCAGTACTTC
CDR3: CASGLGLTVNQETQYF

D: .
size: few
J: TRBJ1-1
V: TRBV4-1
DNA: TGCGCCAGCAGCCGGTTGCCCCAAATGAACACTGAAGCTTTCTTT
CDR3: CASSRLPQMNTEAFF

D: TRBD1
size: few
J: TRBJ2-1
V: TRBV27
DNA: TGTGCCAGCAGCTATACAGGGGGGCCCTACAATGAGCAGTTCTTC
CDR3: CASSYTGGPYNEQFF

D: TRBD1
size: many
J: TRBJ1-1
V: TRBV6-1
DNA: TGTGCCAGCAGTGAACTACAGGGGCTTCCGAACGCTGAAGCTTTCTTT
CDR3: CASSELQGLPNAEAFF

D: TRBD1
size: many
J: TRBJ1-1
V: TRBV5-4
DNA: TGTGCCAGCAGCTTGGTTTCAGGGGGGGACACTGAAGCTTTCTTT
CDR3: CASSLVSGGDTEAFF

D: TRBD2
size: few
J: TRBJ2-1
V: TRBV6-1
DNA: TGTGCCAGCAGTGCGGCTAGCGGGAGAGGGAATGAGCAGTTCTTC
CDR3: CASSAASGRGNEQFF

D: TRBD1
size: .
J: TRBJ2-4
V: TRBV3-1
DNA: TGTGCCAGCAGCCAAGGCGGACAGGGAACCATTCAGTACTTC
CDR3: CASSQGGQGTIQYF

D: .
size: .
J: TRBJ2-3
V: TRBV10-1
DNA: TGCGCCAGCGGAGAAGGGAACGCAGATACGCAGTATTTT
CDR3: CASGEGNADTQYF

D: .
size: many
J: TRBJ2-5
V: TRBV5-1
DNA: TGCGCCAGCAGCCCGGGTTTTCTCGGGGAGACCCAGTACTTC
CDR3: CASSPGFLGETQYF

D: .
size: few
J: TRBJ2-3
V: TRBV19
DNA: TGTGCCACGAAGACCGGCGAATCTAGCACAGATACGCAGTATTTT
CDR3: CATKTGESSTDTQYF

D: TRBD1
size: many
J: TRBJ2-1
V: TRBV5-4
DNA: TGTGCCAGCAGCCGACAGGGCCCCTACAATGAGCAGTTCTTC
CDR3: CASSRQGPYNEQFF

D: .
size: few
J: TRBJ2-3
V: TRBV27
DNA: TGTGCCAGCAGTTTAGATAGGAACACAGATACGCAGTATTTT
CDR3: CASSLDRNTDTQYF

D: .
size: many
J: TRBJ1-4
V: TRBV27
DNA: TGTGCCAGCAGACGGAGGACAGACCATAATGAAAAACTGTTTTTT
CDR3: CASRRRTDHNEKLFF

D: TRBD2
size: many
J: TRBJ2-7
V: TRBV5-4
DNA: TGTGCCAGCAGCCTCCCTGCAGCGGGAGGGTCCTACGAGCAGTACTTC
CDR3: CASSLPAAGGSYEQYF

D: .
size: .
J: TRBJ2-3
V: TRBV5-1
DNA: TGCGCCAGCAGCTTCGAGCGGAGCACAGATACGCAGTATTTT
CDR3: CASSFERSTDTQYF

D: TRBD2
size: once
J: TRBJ2-1
V: TRBV10-1
DNA: TGCGCCAGCAGCGCTGGCCTCCTAGCGGGATCTAGTGAGCAGTTCTTC
CDR3: CASSAGLLAGSSEQFF

D: .
size: .
J: TRBJ2-2
V: TRBV29-1
DNA: TGCAGCGTTGAAGTACAGGGTAGCGGGGAGCTGTTTTTT
CDR3: CSVEVQGSGELFF

D: TRBD1
size: many
J: TRBJ1-6
V: TRBV18
DNA: TGTGCCAGCTCACCGGGACAGGGTTATTCACCCCTCCACTTT
CDR3: CASSPGQGYSPLHF

D: TRBD1
size: many
J: TRBJ1-5
V: TRBV3-1
DNA: TGTGCCAGCAGCCAAGATGATCGTTCGGGACAGCTTTTT
CDR3: CASSQDDRSGQLF

D: TRBD2
size: many
J: TRBJ2-3
V: TRBV13
DNA: TGTGCCAGCAGCCCAAGACTAGCGAGCGATACGCAGTATTTT
CDR3: CASSPRLASDTQYF

D: .
size: many
J: TRBJ2-3
V: TRBV20-1
DNA: TGCAGTGCTCCCCCCGGTGCTGTGGGCACAGATACGCAGTATTTT
CDR3: CSAPPGAVGTDTQYF

D: TRBD2
size: .
J: TRBJ2-7
V: TRBV9
DNA: TGTGCCAGCAGCGTAGGTGGTAGCGGGGACCTCCACGAGCAGTACTTC
CDR3: CASSVGGSGDLHEQYF

D: .
size: .
J: TRBJ1-4
V: TRBV10-3
DNA: TGTGCCATCAGTGATCCGGGGGGAGGTGGTGAAAAACTGTTTTTT
CDR3: CAISDPGGGGEKLFF

D: .
size: many
J: TRBJ1-5
V: TRBV28
DNA: TGTGCCAGCAGTTTTAGGCACTATCAGCCCCAGCATTTT
CDR3: CASSFRHYQPQHF

D: .
size: many
J: TRBJ2-5
V: TRBV29-1
DNA: TGCAGCGTTGAAGATCTTGAGACCCAGTACTTC
CDR3: CSVEDLETQYF

D: .
size: few
J: TRBJ1-2
V: TRBV29-1
DNA: TGCAGCGTTGAAGGTTTAGGTAGCGAGGGCTACACCTTC
CDR3: CSVEGLGSEGYTF

D: .
size: many
J: TRBJ2-3
V: TRBV6-4
DNA: TGTGCCAGCAGTGACCTGGGAGGCACAGATACGCAGTATTTT
CDR3: CASSDLGGTDTQYF

D: .
size: many
J: TRBJ1-1
V: TRBV7-9
DNA: TGTGCCAGCAGCTTAGCGGGGGACATGATTGGAGCTTTCTTT
CDR3: CASSLAGDMIGAFF